This entry lists 20 T cell receptor beta chains sequenced from one sample in a study of human T cells and chemical hapten exposure. Specified time point: pre-sensitization, week 0. Stated treatment: therapeutic diphenylcyclopropenone sensitization with weekly scalp DPC. Each CDR3 protein is one row after TCRdb ran MiXCR on the RACE reads. The sample has approximately 100,000 distinct CDR3 sequences; nearly 10% are singletons. The material was whole blood, obtained in connection with sensitization to the hapten diphenylcyclopropenone (DPC). The receptors were sampled from a woman between 40 and 55 years old with alopecia areata. Some clones in this sample may be carry-over from other donors' samples.

In this sample, this clonotype turned up many times. The V gene is TRBV27, the J gene TRBJ2-7, with D perhaps TRBD1 (6 bases). The CDR3 totals 16 residues. Per the germline V gene, CDR1 is MNHEY and CDR2 is SMNVEV (reference sequence). V lost 2 bases to trimming and J lost 2 bases, with 16 bases between them. CDR3 sequence (DNA): TGTGCCAGCAGTTTAAAGGGGCAGGGGATTCCCTACGAGCAGTACTTC. As protein: CASSLKGQGIPYEQYF.

This clonotype came up a few times. V is TRBV5-6 and J is TRBJ2-4; D remains unclear. CDR1 SGHDT and CDR2 YYEEEE come from the germline V gene. The V end was cut by 0 bases, the J end by 0 bases, with 7 bases between. The CDR3 runs 15 residues. The CDR3 coding sequence is TGTGCCAGCAGCTTGGGAGCAATAGCCAAAAACATTCAGTACTTC. Protein: CASSLGAIAKNIQYF.

This clonotype showed up many times. V is TRBV15 and J is TRBJ2-7; TRBD1 matches at 8 bases. Germline V gene sequence: CDR1 LNHNV, CDR2 YYDKDF (reference sequence). With V trimmed by 5 bases and J by 2 bases, 8 bases remained unmatched. The CDR3 runs to 15 residues. The CDR3 reads CATSPTGTGPYEQYF. CDR3 nucleotide sequence: TGTGCCACCAGCCCCACCGGGACAGGACCCTACGAGCAGTACTTC. Variable domain in full (rest from reference TRBV15 and TRBJ2-7): DAMVIQNPRYQVTQFGKPVTLSCSQTLNHNVMYWYQQKSSQAPKLLFHYYDKDFNNEADTPDNFQSRRPNTSFCFLDIRSPGLGDTAMYLCATSPTGTGPYEQYFGPGTRLTVT.

The table lists this clonotype with many counts. V gene TRBV3-1 combines with J gene TRBJ2-2, with D possibly being TRBD2 (5 bases). The CDR3 spans 18 residues. The V and J ends lost 2 bases and 0 bases respectively, with 16 bases between them. The germline gives CDR1 LGHDT, CDR2 YNNKEL (reference sequence). The CDR3 loop is CASSQLSARVPNTGELFF. CDR3 sequence (DNA): TGTGCCAGCAGCCAACTCTCCGCGCGGGTCCCGAACACCGGGGAGCTGTTTTTT.

The sample holds a few counts of this clonotype. The chain is built from TRBV7-2 and TRBJ1-2; D gene uncertain. Germline-derived CDR1 and CDR2 are SGHTA and FQGNSA. Trimming shortened V by 3 bases and J by 6 bases, and 14 bases separated the two germline ends. The CDR3 is made up of 14 amino acids. The DNA for the CDR3 is TGTGCCAGCAGCTTGTCCGTTGTGGGTGATGGCTACACCTTC. Protein sequence: CASSLSVVGDGYTF.

This clonotype was seen repeatedly, ten times or more. The chain is built from TRBV20-1 and TRBJ1-2; no definite D call. V was shortened by 2 bases and J by 6 bases, with 13 bases between the two germline ends. This CDR3 is built from 13 residues. Germline lookup yields CDR1 DFQATT and CDR2 SNEGSKA (reference sequence). The CDR3 bases are TGCAGTGCTAGACGGATGGCCTCTAATGGCTACACCTTC. Translating gives CSARRMASNGYTF.

This clonotype has at least ten counts. The genes are TRBV10-2 and TRBJ1-4; 8 bases are a match to TRBD1. Germline V CDR1 and CDR2: WSHSY, SAAADI. The CDR3 contains 14 residues. V was clipped by 3 bases and J by 6 bases; unmatched bases: 3. CDR3 residues: CASSDGTGYEKLFF. The CDR3 region has the DNA TGCGCCAGCAGTGACGGGACAGGCTATGAAAAACTGTTTTTT.

This clonotype was seen repeatedly, ten times or more. DNA of the CDR3: TGTGCCAGCAGCTTAAACCGTATCCGGGTGAATGAAGCTTTCTTT. Its protein product is CASSLNRIRVNEAFF. This rearrangement joins TRBV7-8 to TRBJ1-1; D gene ambiguous. Trimming removed 2 bases from V and 7 bases from J, with 17 bases in between. Looked up from germline, CDR1 is SGHVS and CDR2 is FQNEAQ. The CDR3 covers 15 residues.

This clonotype was seen a few times. V usage is TRBV30 and J usage is TRBJ1-3; D is ambiguous. The V end lost 0 bases, the J end lost 0 bases, and 12 bases lay between the germline ends. CDR3 size: 16 residues. Germline V lookup: CDR1 GTSNPN, CDR2 SVGIG (reference sequence). In DNA form, the CDR3 reads TGTGCCTGGAGTGTTCGTGGACTCATCTCTGGAAACACCATATATTTT. Amino acid sequence: CAWSVRGLISGNTIYF.

This clonotype was seen at least ten times. The chain has TRBV9 and TRBJ2-5, with 9 bases identical to TRBD2. CDR3 length: 14 residues. Losses at the gene ends were 4 bases for V and 13 bases for J; bases not matched to a gene: 14. Germline V gene data show CDR1 as SGDLS and CDR2 as YYNGEE. DNA for the CDR3: TGTGCCAGCAGCCCCCGAGGCGGGAGGGATCTACGGTACTTC. This encodes CASSPRGGRDLRYF.

This clonotype was observed a few times. The chain uses TRBV5-6 and TRBJ1-4; 10 bases are shared with TRBD1. V shed 4 bases and J 5 bases; nucleotides not matched to a gene: 11. The CDR3 sequence is 17 residues long. CDR1 is SGHDT and CDR2 is YYEEEE in the germline V gene. In nucleotides, the CDR3 is TGTGCCAGCAGCCCTACACCCGGGACAGGGGAAAATGAAAAACTGTTTTTT. This codes for CASSPTPGTGENEKLFF.

At least ten counts were recorded for this clonotype. This rearrangement joins TRBV20-1 to TRBJ1-1, with 8 bases matching TRBD1. With 2 bases clipped from V and 0 bases from J, the junction kept 8 bases outside the gene matches. Per germline, CDR1 DFQATT and CDR2 SNEGSKA (reference sequence). The CDR3 is 16 residues long. In DNA form, the CDR3 reads TGCAGTGCTAGAAGTCAGGGGGCGACCTTGAACACTGAAGCTTTCTTT. Its protein is CSARSQGATLNTEAFF.

V usage is TRBV7-9 and J usage is TRBJ2-7; D might be TRBD1 (6 bases). V was pared by 6 bases and J by 6 bases, with 18 bases between. The CDR3 consists of 14 residues. Per the germline V gene, CDR1 is SEHNR and CDR2 is FQNEAQ (reference sequence). This CDR3 is CASREITGKREQYF. The CDR3 DNA is TGTGCCAGCAGGGAGATTACAGGGAAACGCGAGCAGTACTTC. The variable domain in full, completed from reference TRBV7-9 and TRBJ2-7, reads DTGVSQNPRHKITKRGQNVTFRCDPISEHNRLYWYRQTLGQGPEFLTYFQNEAQLEKSRLLSDRFSAERPKGSFSTLEIQRTEQGDSAMYLCASREITGKREQYFGPGTRLTVT.

This clonotype was counted a few times. The rearrangement links TRBV18 to TRBJ1-2; no reliable D call. Germline CDR1 is KGHSH and CDR2 is LQKENI. Trimming left V 3 bases short and J 6 bases short, with 8 bases between. The length of the CDR3 is 12 residues. The CDR3 loop reads CASSPGVHGYTF. In nucleotides, the CDR3 is TGTGCCAGCTCACCCGGGGTTCATGGCTACACCTTC.

The chain joins TRBV28 to TRBJ1-2; D is unclear. The germline CDR1 and CDR2 sequences are MDHEN and SYDVKM. V lost 3 bases to trimming and J lost 5 bases, with 4 bases between them. The CDR3 spans 11 residues. The CDR3 DNA reads TGTGCCAGCAGTTTTCCGTATGGCTACACCTTC. Its translation is CASSFPYGYTF.

Many counts were recorded for this clonotype. CDR3 in DNA: TGTGCCAGCAGCGTAAGCGGGGACAGACCCTCTGGGGCCAACGTCCTGACTTTC. It specifies CASSVSGDRPSGANVLTF. The chain uses TRBV9 and TRBJ2-6; D may match TRBD1 or TRBD2 (7 bases each). The CDR3 is made up of 18 amino acids. From germline, CDR1 is SGDLS and CDR2 YYNGEE. Trimming left V 1 base short and J 0 bases short, with 14 bases between.

At least ten counts were recorded for this clonotype. This chain joins TRBV6-5 and TRBJ2-7; 7 bases map to TRBD2. The V gene end was trimmed by 5 bases and the J gene end by 6 bases; junction bases not matched to a gene: 10. This CDR3 has 14 residues. The germline V gene encodes CDR1 MNHEY and CDR2 SVGAGI. CDR3 in DNA: TGTGCCAGCAGTAAGCAGCGGGGCATCGGCGAGCAGTACTTC. Translating gives CASSKQRGIGEQYF.

This clonotype came up a few times. V usage is TRBV20-1 and J usage is TRBJ2-5; D is uncertain. In germline, CDR1 is DFQATT, CDR2 SNEGSKA (reference sequence). V was shortened by 1 base and J by 4 bases, with 16 bases between the two germline ends. The CDR3 is 15 residues long. CDR3 region: CSARADPLGSETQYF. CDR3 in DNA: TGCAGTGCTAGAGCTGACCCCCTGGGGTCAGAGACCCAGTACTTC.

This clonotype was seen repeatedly, ten times or more. This chain connects TRBV11-2 to TRBJ1-2; 8 nucleotides line up with TRBD1. V was clipped by 1 base and J by 2 bases; unmatched bases: 3. The CDR3 sequence is 15 residues long. The germline gives CDR1 SGHAT, CDR2 FQNNGV. CDR3 nucleotide sequence: TGTGCCAGCAGCTTAGGGACAGGGAAAAACTATGGCTACACCTTC. The encoded protein is CASSLGTGKNYGYTF. The whole variable domain, filled in from reference TRBV11-2 and TRBJ1-2, reads EAGVAQSPRYKIIEKRQSVAFWCNPISGHATLYWYQQILGQGPKLLIQFQNNGVVDDSQLPKDRFSAERLKGVDSTLKIQPAKLEDSAVYLCASSLGTGKNYGYTFGSGTRLTVV.

In its sample, this clonotype was seen a few times. This chain uses TRBV7-3 with TRBJ2-3; TRBD1 agrees at 7 bases. CDR1 is SGHTA and CDR2 is FQGTGA in the germline V gene. Unmatched junction bases numbered 5, after V lost 5 bases and J lost 3 bases. CDR3 length: 14 residues. The DNA for the CDR3 is TGTGCCAGCAGCCCAGGGACAGCTACAGATACGCAGTATTTT. Its protein product is CASSPGTATDTQYF. Based on the CDR3 plus reference TRBV7-3 and TRBJ2-3, the full variable domain is GAGVSQTPSNKVTEKGKYVELRCDPISGHTALYWYRQSLGQGPEFLIYFQGTGAADDSGLPNDRFFAVRPEGSVSTLKIQRTERGDSAVYLCASSPGTATDTQYFGPGTRLTVL.